This T cell receptor beta chain was obtained from a study of cytomegalovirus exposure and HLA in healthy donors. Study conclusions and caveats: Equally common other TCR beta chains were less clonally expanded than HLA-associated ones, a later analysis found. Exclusion applied to some V segments, including TRBV6-2 and TRBV6-3, as they were indistinguishable. There were some public TCRs occurring in many donors, but most TCR sequences were rare.

As for this clone: Its antigen is not identified.

Germline CDR1 reads SGDLS; CDR2 reads YYNGEE. V was clipped by 2 bases and J by 5 bases, with 13 bases between them. This CDR3 is 14 amino acids long. In nominal health when sampled, donors likely had unrecorded immune exposures nonetheless. Primers for the PCR totalled 60 Vbeta and 13 Jbeta. The repertoire was sequenced with immunoSEQ multiplex PCR; TCRdb's copy has only in-frame clones and lacks some. This sample has under 80,000 clones, with about 77% found just once. The receptor was isolated from a woman under 40 in good health and CMV-seronegative. The chain couples TRBV9 to TRBJ2-5, with D possibly TRBD1 on 5 matching bases. The specimen sequenced was PBMCs. Written as DNA, the CDR3 is TGTGCCAGCAGCGTCGAACAGGCCAGGGAGACCCAGTACTTC. Residues: CASSVEQARETQYF.